The rows below give T cell receptor beta chains drawn from one sample of a study of cytomegalovirus exposure and HLA in healthy donors. Only in-frame clones appear in the TCRdb table, and some are missing; sequencing was by immunoSEQ multiplex PCR. The sample has about 150,000 clones; 70% to 80% are singletons. The sequenced sample consisted of PBMCs. These receptors all stem from a young man in good health and CMV-seropositive. Each CDR3 is given with its conserved first and last residue. The D gene is left open where the match is weak. The size entry is marked missing in some rows and otherwise reads once, few, many or a size class.

D gene	clone size	V gene	J gene	CDR3 DNA	CDR3 protein
NA	NA	TRBV7-9	TRBJ1-2	TGTGCCAGCAGCGGGCGGAGCAGGGGAATCGGTAACTATGGCTACACCTTC	CASSGRSRGIGNYGYTF
NA	few	TRBV7-9	TRBJ2-5	TGTGCCAGCAGGGCAGGGAAAGAGACCCAGTACTTC	CASRAGKETQYF
NA	NA	TRBV2	TRBJ1-2	TGTGCCAGCAGTTTGACAGTGGCCCTACGCTATGGCTACACCTTC	CASSLTVALRYGYTF
NA	NA	TRBV7-7	TRBJ1-1	TGTGCTAGCAGCCCTAGCTGGCCTCCCGCGGACACTGAAGCTTTCTTT	CASSPSWPPADTEAFF
TRBD1	NA	TRBV2	TRBJ1-1	TGTGCCACGAACCAGGGGGCGCCGTTTAACACTGAAGCTTTCTTT	CATNQGAPFNTEAFF
TRBD2	NA	TRBV5-6	TRBJ2-3	TGTGCCAGCAGCTTGACTAGCGGCAGCACAGATACGCAGTATTTT	CASSLTSGSTDTQYF
TRBD1	NA	TRBV5-8	TRBJ1-2	TGTGCCAGCAGACTAGACGACAGGGCCTATGGCTACACCTTC	CASRLDDRAYGYTF
NA	NA	TRBV13	TRBJ2-7	TGTGCCAGCAGCTCAAAATGGGACAAAACTTACGAGCAGTACTTC	CASSSKWDKTYEQYF
NA	NA	TRBV28	TRBJ1-2	TGTGCCAGCACCCTGGGCAGCTTCTATGGCTACACCTTC	CASTLGSFYGYTF
NA	NA	TRBV13	TRBJ2-3	TGTGCCAGCAGCGGCCGATCAGAGCGAGACGGCACAGATACGCAGTATTTT	CASSGRSERDGTDTQYF
TRBD2	NA	TRBV19	TRBJ2-3	TGTGCCAGTGCGTCGACTAGCGGGGGGTACACAGATACGCAGTATTTT	CASASTSGGYTDTQYF
NA	NA	TRBV4-3	TRBJ1-5	TGCGCCAGCAGCCAAGCCTGGACAGTTAGCAATCAGCCCCAGCATTTT	CASSQAWTVSNQPQHF
NA	NA	TRBV7-2	TRBJ1-1	TGTGCCAGCAGCCCATGGGGGGGCGGCACTGAAGCTTTCTTT	CASSPWGGGTEAFF
NA	NA	TRBV29-1	TRBJ2-5	TGCAGCGTTGTACGGGGACAAGAGACCCAGTACTTC	CSVVRGQETQYF
NA	few	TRBV11-2	TRBJ2-1	TGTGCCAGCAGCTTGTGGTCGGGGGAAGGTGAGCAGTTCTTC	CASSLWSGEGEQFF
NA	NA	TRBV4-3	TRBJ2-7	TGCGCCAGCAGCCCGGGGTCGCTAAGCTCCTACGAGCAGTACTTC	CASSPGSLSSYEQYF
NA	NA	TRBV7-9	TRBJ2-1	TGTGCCAGCAGCCCCCGTTCGGCCAGGGATGAGCAGTTCTTC	CASSPRSARDEQFF
TRBD2	few	TRBV6-5	TRBJ2-7	TGTGCCAGCAGTTACGGGACTAGCGGTTTCTACGAGCAGTACTTC	CASSYGTSGFYEQYF
NA	NA	TRBV15	TRBJ2-5	TGTGCCACCAGCTCGGGAAAAAACCAAGAGACCCAGTACTTC	CATSSGKNQETQYF
TRBD2	NA	TRBV7-9	TRBJ2-7	TGTTCCAGCAGCCCAAATGGTAGCGGGAGAATGAAGTCCTACGAGCAGTACTTC	CSSSPNGSGRMKSYEQYF
NA	few	TRBV18	TRBJ1-3	TGTGCCAGCTCACCAACGGGGTTGAACTCTGGAAACACCATATATTTT	CASSPTGLNSGNTIYF
NA	NA	TRBV30	TRBJ1-2	TGTGCCTGGAGTCCTACGGGGGGGGCAGGACCTATCTATGGCTACACCTTC	CAWSPTGGAGPIYGYTF
TRBD1	NA	TRBV19	TRBJ1-6	TGTGCCAGTAGCGAACAGGGGGCGCGGGGGGATTCACCCCTCCACTTT	CASSEQGARGDSPLHF
NA	NA	TRBV29-1	TRBJ2-3	TGCAGCGTTGCGGCGAGGGTGGGAGGCACAGATACGCAGTATTTT	CSVAARVGGTDTQYF
NA	NA	TRBV7-9	TRBJ2-7	TGTGCCAGCAGCTTAGACTTCTCAACCTACGAGCAGTACTTC	CASSLDFSTYEQYF
TRBD2	NA	TRBV5-4	TRBJ2-5	TGTGCCAGCAGCCCTGAGCTAGCGGGGCTAGAGACCCAGTACTTC	CASSPELAGLETQYF